The source of this T cell receptor (beta chain) is a study of blood T cell repertoires in COVID-19. Study in general: The samples span acute and convalescent COVID-19 from the United States, Italy and Spain. PBMCs, B-cell-depleted T cells, or T cells provided the cDNA or gDNA that made up the material.

About this clone itself: The junction shows a germline mismatch at one end, possibly a read error.

As handled by the study authors: For nucleated cells, counts were estimated from reference gene primer amplification. The assay was immunoSEQ multiplex PCR, and TCRdb's table has in-frame clones only and misses some. V and J calls plus clone size are reproduced from that table; the DNA served to infer D and trimming. The table includes approximately 91,000 clones, over 70% detected once. Sequenced sample: peripheral blood. The receptor was isolated from a man aged 65 to 79 with acute or convalescent COVID-19.

This CDR3 reads CATSRDQGSRYGQYF. CDR3 bases: TGTGCCACCAGCAGAGACCAGGGGTCAAGGTACGGGCAGTACTTC. The rearrangement uses TRBV15 and TRBJ2-7, with a possible D match to TRBD1 (6 bases). Germline CDR1 is LNHNV and CDR2 is YYDKDF (reference sequence). CDR3 size: 15 residues.